The 24 T cell receptor beta chains below all came from one sample that was sequenced in a study of radiotherapy plus CTLA-4 blockade in lung cancer. Produced via immunoSEQ multiplex PCR; TCRdb's table is partial and in-frame only. The sample comprises 85,000 to 100,000 clones, approximately 86% of which are singletons, and around 15% rests with the top ten. The sequencing here drew on peripheral blood, taken from a patient treated with radiotherapy plus ipilimumab. These receptor sequences come from a human donor with non-small cell lung cancer that progressed on radiotherapy plus ipilimumab.

V usage is TRBV4-1 and J usage is TRBJ2-7, with 8 bases matching TRBD1. With 4 bases clipped from V and 1 base from J, the junction kept 6 bases outside the gene matches. This CDR3 has 15 amino acids. Germline-derived CDR1 and CDR2 are MGHRA and YSYEKL. This chain's CDR3 is CASSLGQGKSYEQYF. The CDR3 DNA reads as TGCGCCAGCAGCCTAGGACAGGGAAAATCCTACGAGCAGTACTTC.

The chain has TRBV6-5 and TRBJ2-7; 14 bases align to TRBD2. This CDR3 is built from 14 residues. CDR1 and CDR2 from the germline V gene are MNHEY and SVGAGI. Trimming at V came to 8 bases and at J to 6 bases, leaving 6 bases not matched to a gene. The CDR3 nucleotides are TGTGCCAGCTGGACTAGCGGGAGGCCTTCCGAGCAGTACTTC. It is translated as CASWTSGRPSEQYF.

The chain's CDR3 is CASSLSTLAGGPYEQYF. In DNA, the CDR3 is TGTGCCAGCAGTTTATCGACCTTGGCGGGAGGGCCTTACGAGCAGTACTTC. The rearrangement uses TRBV27 and TRBJ2-7; 9 bases are a match to TRBD2. CDR3 length: 17 residues. Looked up from germline, CDR1 is MNHEY and CDR2 is SMNVEV (reference sequence). V trimming: 0 bases; J trimming: 4 bases; junction bases outside the gene matches: 10.

J is TRBJ2-1 and V is TRBV10-3, with 11 bases matching TRBD2. Germline CDR1 and CDR2: ENHRY and SYGVKD. The CDR3 has 17 amino acids. The junction had 12 bases not matched to a gene; V was cut back by 3 bases and J by 8 bases. The CDR3 bases are TGTGCCATCAGTGAAGCACTAGCGGGAGAAGGGGGTCATGAGCAGTTCTTC. Translated: CAISEALAGEGGHEQFF.

This chain links TRBV6-5 with TRBJ1-6, with D possibly TRBD1 on 5 matching bases. The germline gives CDR1 MNHEY, CDR2 SVGAGI. The CDR3 covers 14 residues. The V end lost 2 bases, the J end lost 10 bases, and 12 bases lay between the germline ends. The CDR3 spells CASSYRGQGSPLHF. CDR3 DNA sequence: TGTGCCAGCAGTTACAGGGGCCAGGGCTCACCCCTCCACTTT.

The chain joins TRBV5-6 to TRBJ2-2; 9 bases match TRBD1. Trimming cost V 2 bases and J 4 bases; bases outside gene matches: 9. The length of the CDR3 is 17 residues. The germline gives CDR1 SGHDT, CDR2 YYEEEE. The CDR3 DNA reads as TGTGCCAGCAGCTTCGGTCTACAGGGGGCCAGCACCGGGGAGCTGTTTTTT. Amino acids: CASSFGLQGASTGELFF.

The chain joins TRBV6-1 to TRBJ2-1; the match to TRBD2 covers 13 bases. V was pared by 4 bases and J by 8 bases, with 5 bases of the junction left unmatched. The CDR3 sequence is 15 residues long. CDR1 and CDR2 (germline): MNHNS, SASEGT. The CDR3 DNA reads TGTGCCAGCAGTGGGACTAGCGGGAGTATGGATGAGCAGTTCTTC. This gives the protein CASSGTSGSMDEQFF.

The DNA for the CDR3 is TGTGCCAGCAGCCAAGATCGAGGCGGGACAGACACCGGGGAGCTGTTTTTT. Its translation is CASSQDRGGTDTGELFF. The chain uses TRBV4-2 and TRBJ2-2; possibly TRBD1 for D (7 bases). This CDR3 contains 17 residues. Trimming cost V 0 bases and J 3 bases, with 14 bases left between them. CDR1 and CDR2 from the germline V gene are LGHNA and YNFKEQ.

The chain employs TRBV30 and TRBJ2-1; D ambiguous. Germline V gene data show CDR1 as GTSNPN and CDR2 as SVGIG (reference sequence). The length of the CDR3 is 10 residues. Trimming left V 7 bases short and J 10 bases short, with 11 bases between. CDR3 residues: CAFLEREQFF. The CDR3 nucleotides are TGTGCCTTCCTGGAGAGGGAGCAGTTCTTC.

The chain uses TRBV4-1 and TRBJ2-3; 8 positions match TRBD1. The CDR3 covers 13 residues. The ends lost 7 bases at V and 5 bases at J; junction bases unmatched: 5. The germline CDR1 and CDR2 sequences are MGHRA and YSYEKL. As DNA, the CDR3 is TGCGCCAGCAATCCAACAGGGGGAGATACGCAGTATTTT. This gives the protein CASNPTGGDTQYF.

Written as DNA, the CDR3 is TGTGCCAGCACAGGGCAGTTGGAACAGCCCCAGCATTTT. This translates into CASTGQLEQPQHF. V gene TRBV2 combines with J gene TRBJ1-5; TRBD1 is a possible D gene (5 bases). The germline CDR1 and CDR2 sequences are SNHLY and FYNNEI. Trimming cost V 7 bases and J 7 bases, with 14 bases left between them. CDR3 size: 13 residues. Together with reference TRBV2 and TRBJ1-5, the CDR3 gives the full variable domain: EPEVTQTPSHQVTQMGQEVILRCVPISNHLYFYWYRQILGQKVEFLVSFYNNEISEKSEIFDDQFSVERPDGSNFTLKIRSTKLEDSAMYFCASTGQLEQPQHFGDGTRLSIL.

As DNA, the CDR3 is TGTGCCTGTGGGGTCTCTGGGGCCAACGTCCTGACTTTC. This codes for CACGVSGANVLTF. This rearrangement joins TRBV30 to TRBJ2-6; D remains ambiguous. Germline V gene data show CDR1 as GTSNPN and CDR2 as SVGIG (reference sequence). The CDR3 is 13 amino acids. V dropped 6 bases and J dropped 0 bases, with 6 bases sitting between them.

The chain couples TRBV5-1 to TRBJ2-1, with D tentatively TRBD2 (6 bases). Trimming stripped 4 bases from V and 2 bases from J, with 16 bases between. This CDR3 spans 16 amino acids. The germline gives CDR1 SGHRS, CDR2 YFSETQ. CDR3 sequence (DNA): TGCGCCAGCAGCGCCCCCAGACTAGAAGCCTACAATGAGCAGTTCTTC. It encodes CASSAPRLEAYNEQFF.

The sample holds one count of this clone. The genes are TRBV27 and TRBJ2-7, with TRBD1 identical over 9 bases. Per germline, CDR1 MNHEY and CDR2 SMNVEV (reference sequence). V shed 6 bases and J 2 bases; nucleotides not matched to a gene: 23. This CDR3 has 20 residues. The CDR3 nucleotides read TGTGCCAGCAGACCACCCGCCCGTGCGGGACAGGGAATTTTCGCCTACGAGCAGTACTTC. Translation: CASRPPARAGQGIFAYEQYF.

The V gene is TRBV6-1, the J gene TRBJ2-2, with a tentative D call TRBD1 (6 bases). V lost 4 bases and J 4 bases, leaving 13 bases between the germline ends. The CDR3 extends over 15 amino acids. Germline CDR1 is MNHNS and CDR2 is SASEGT. In nucleotides, the CDR3 is TGTGCCAGCAGTGGACCGGGACACCCCACCGGGGAGCTGTTTTTT. Amino acids: CASSGPGHPTGELFF.

V gene TRBV14 combines with J gene TRBJ2-1; 12 nucleotides line up with TRBD2. Germline CDR1 and CDR2: SGHDN and FVKESK. The V segment lost 1 base and the J segment 7 bases; nucleotides outside the gene matches: 8. CDR3 size: 17 residues. DNA of the CDR3: TGTGCCAGCAGCCAAGCCCTAGCGGGGGGGCAGCGGAATGAGCAGTTCTTC. Translating it yields CASSQALAGGQRNEQFF.

This chain joins TRBV9 and TRBJ2-3; 7 bases align to TRBD1. V lost 4 bases to trimming and J lost 4 bases; unmatched junction nucleotides: 6. CDR3 length: 14 amino acids. The germline gives CDR1 SGDLS, CDR2 YYNGEE. The CDR3 region is CASSSGQRADTQYF. For the CDR3, the DNA is TGTGCCAGCAGCTCGGGACAGAGGGCAGATACGCAGTATTTT.

The chain recombines TRBV5-1 with TRBJ2-5; 8 bases agree with TRBD2. After removal of 1 base from V and 1 base from J, the junction contained 6 bases not matched to a gene. The CDR3 has 16 amino acids. In germline, CDR1 is SGHRS, CDR2 YFSETQ. The CDR3 sequence: CASSLSGGMGQETQYF. The CDR3, as DNA: TGCGCCAGCAGCTTGAGCGGGGGCATGGGCCAAGAGACCCAGTACTTC.

The V call is TRBV18, the J call TRBJ2-3; the D is unclear. V was clipped by 6 bases and J by 6 bases, with 7 bases between them. The CDR3 totals 11 residues. Per germline, CDR1 KGHSH and CDR2 LQKENI. CDR3 protein: CASSGPDTQYF. CDR3 bases: TGTGCCAGCTCTGGCCCTGATACGCAGTATTTT.

V and J are TRBV10-3 and TRBJ2-1, with 10 positions matching TRBD2. Trimming took 6 bases from V and 2 from J; bases not matched to a gene: 4. Germline-derived CDR1 and CDR2 are ENHRY and SYGVKD. CDR3 length equals 15 residues. The CDR3 nucleotides read TGTGCCATCAGGGGAACTAGCGGGACCTACAATGAGCAGTTCTTC. It is translated as CAIRGTSGTYNEQFF.

V gene TRBV11-2 combines with J gene TRBJ2-1; TRBD2 matches 8 bases. Germline V gene lookup returns CDR1 SGHAT and CDR2 FQNNGV. V gave up 5 bases and J gave up 2 bases; unmatched junction bases: 5. There are 15 residues in the CDR3. The CDR3 protein is CASSISGVTYNEQFF. Here the CDR3 DNA reads TGTGCCAGCAGCATTAGCGGGGTTACCTACAATGAGCAGTTCTTC.

The chain has TRBV11-3 and TRBJ1-4, with 11 bases fitting TRBD1. The germline CDR1 and CDR2 sequences are SGHNT and YENEEA. CDR3 length equals 15 residues. With 1 base clipped from V and 7 bases from J, the junction kept 2 bases outside the gene matches. CDR3 amino acids: CASSLGGTGGEKLFF. The DNA for the CDR3 is TGTGCCAGCAGCTTAGGAGGGACAGGGGGTGAAAAACTGTTTTTT.

This chain links TRBV6-5 with TRBJ1-2; D is uncertain. The CDR3 loop spans 13 amino acids. Trimming removed 0 bases from V and 7 bases from J, with 9 bases in between. Germline-derived CDR1 and CDR2 are MNHEY and SVGAGI. CDR3 amino acids: CASSYSEDSGYTF. The CDR3 DNA is TGTGCCAGCAGTTACTCGGAAGATAGTGGCTACACCTTC.

This chain uses TRBV28 with TRBJ2-3; tentative D call: TRBD2 (7 bases). The CDR3 length is 14 residues. V shed 4 bases and J shed 5 bases, with 13 bases lying between them. Germline V lookup: CDR1 MDHEN, CDR2 SYDVKM. The CDR3 DNA sequence: TGTGCCAGCAGTTCCGGGGGGCCCAGAGATACGCAGTATTTT. Its translation: CASSSGGPRDTQYF.